The sequence of this T cell receptor beta chain was determined in a study of Ad26.COV2.S vaccination and SARS-CoV-2 variants. This clone showed up just a few times. Repertoires were generated with immunoSEQ multiplex PCR, while TCRdb's copy carries only in-frame clones and drops some. The table lists about 480,000 clones, around nine tenths of them singletons. The treatment here: some 20 received Ad26.COV2.S at low or high dose, single or two shots; several received placebo; per-sample allocation not given. Samples came from day 63 after the first vaccine or placebo injection. The receptor comes from a person aged 18-60 years who received the Ad26.COV2.S COVID-19 vaccine or a placebo. The sample here was peripheral blood, taken in a trial of Ad26.COV2.S vaccine versus placebo.

The CDR3 sequence: CASSLEGLAGGLYNEQFF. For the CDR3, the DNA is TGTGCCAGCAGCTTGGAGGGGCTAGCGGGAGGGCTTTACAATGAGCAGTTCTTC. This chain joins TRBV5-8 and TRBJ2-1; 12 bases map to TRBD2. J gave up 4 bases and V 0 bases, and 8 bases lay outside the gene matches. The CDR3 is 18 amino acids. Germline CDR1 and CDR2: SGHTS and YDEGEE.